This T cell receptor (beta chain) was obtained from a study of cytomegalovirus exposure and HLA in healthy donors. CDR3 length: 17 residues. Trimming cost V 4 bases and J 6 bases, with 24 bases left between them. Germline loops: CDR1 SGHTA, CDR2 FQGNSA. Study-wide findings and caveats: A later analysis linked fewer than 20,000 TCR beta sequences to HLA alleles at 0.05 false discovery rate.

The primer mix had 60 Vbeta and 13 Jbeta primers. TCRdb's copy holds only in-frame clones and misses some; the assay was immunoSEQ multiplex PCR. The table lists about 120,000 clones, about 76% of them singletons. This clone was seen a few times. Its antigen is as yet unknown. Sequencing was done on a sample of PBMCs. This chain connects TRBV7-2 to TRBJ1-2, with a tentative D call TRBD1 (6 bases). This receptor was obtained from a woman between 35 and 50 years old in good health and CMV-seropositive. The CDR3 DNA is TGTGCCAGCAGCTCGTACTTCCCCGGACAGCCCACTAATGGCTACACCTTC. It specifies CASSSYFPGQPTNGYTF.